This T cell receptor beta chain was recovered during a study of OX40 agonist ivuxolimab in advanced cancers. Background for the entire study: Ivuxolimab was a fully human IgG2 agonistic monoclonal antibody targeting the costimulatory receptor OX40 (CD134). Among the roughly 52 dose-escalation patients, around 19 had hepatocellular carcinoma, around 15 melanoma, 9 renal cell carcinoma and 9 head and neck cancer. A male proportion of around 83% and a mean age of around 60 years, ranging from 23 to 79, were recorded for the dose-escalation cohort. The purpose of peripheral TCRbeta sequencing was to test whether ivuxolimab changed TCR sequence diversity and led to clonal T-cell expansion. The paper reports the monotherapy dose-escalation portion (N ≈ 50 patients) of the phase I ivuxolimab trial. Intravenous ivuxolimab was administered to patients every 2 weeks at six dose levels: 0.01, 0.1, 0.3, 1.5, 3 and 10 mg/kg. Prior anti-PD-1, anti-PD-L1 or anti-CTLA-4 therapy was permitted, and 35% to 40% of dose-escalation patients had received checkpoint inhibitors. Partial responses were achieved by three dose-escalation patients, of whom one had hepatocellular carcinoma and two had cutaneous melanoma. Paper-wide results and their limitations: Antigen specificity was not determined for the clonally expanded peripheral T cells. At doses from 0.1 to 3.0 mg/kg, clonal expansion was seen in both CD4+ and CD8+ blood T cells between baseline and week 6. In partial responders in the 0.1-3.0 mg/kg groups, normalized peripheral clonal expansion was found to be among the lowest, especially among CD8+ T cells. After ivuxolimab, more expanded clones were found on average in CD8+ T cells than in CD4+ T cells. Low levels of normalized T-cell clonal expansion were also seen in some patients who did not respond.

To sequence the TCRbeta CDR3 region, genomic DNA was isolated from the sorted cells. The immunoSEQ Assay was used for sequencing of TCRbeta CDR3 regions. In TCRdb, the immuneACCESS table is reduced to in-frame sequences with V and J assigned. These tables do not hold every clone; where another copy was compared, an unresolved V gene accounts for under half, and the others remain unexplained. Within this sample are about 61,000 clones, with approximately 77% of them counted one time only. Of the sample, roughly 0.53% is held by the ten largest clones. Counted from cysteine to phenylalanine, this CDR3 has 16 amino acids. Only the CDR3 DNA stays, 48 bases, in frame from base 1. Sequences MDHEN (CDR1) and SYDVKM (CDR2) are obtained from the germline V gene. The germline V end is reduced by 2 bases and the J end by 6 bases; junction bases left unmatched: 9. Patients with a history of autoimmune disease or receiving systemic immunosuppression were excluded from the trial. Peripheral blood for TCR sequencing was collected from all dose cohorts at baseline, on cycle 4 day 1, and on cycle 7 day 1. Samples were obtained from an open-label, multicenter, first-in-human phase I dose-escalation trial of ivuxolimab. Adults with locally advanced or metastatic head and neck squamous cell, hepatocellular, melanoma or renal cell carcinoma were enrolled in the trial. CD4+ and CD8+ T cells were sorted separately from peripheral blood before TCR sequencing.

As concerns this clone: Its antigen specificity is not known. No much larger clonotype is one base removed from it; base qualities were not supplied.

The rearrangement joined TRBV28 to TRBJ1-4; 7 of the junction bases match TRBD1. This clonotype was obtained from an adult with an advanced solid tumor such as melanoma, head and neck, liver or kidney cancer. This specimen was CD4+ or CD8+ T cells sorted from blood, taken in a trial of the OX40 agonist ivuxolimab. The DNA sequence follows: TGTGCCAGCAGTTTAACGAGGGGGCGAGGAGATGAAAAACTGTTTTTT. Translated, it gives CASSLTRGRGDEKLFF. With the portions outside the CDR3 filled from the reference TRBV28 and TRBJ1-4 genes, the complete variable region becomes DVKVTQSSRYLVKRTGEKVFLECVQDMDHENMFWYRQDPGLGLRLIYFSYDVKMKEKGDIPEGYSVSREKKERFSLILESASTNQTSMYLCASSLTRGRGDEKLFFGSGTQLSVL.